This T cell receptor beta chain was observed in a study of glioma-infiltrating T cells (dated by TCRdb to the mid-2010s). Looking at the study overall: Low-grade gliomas were represented by WHO grade II oligodendrogliomas or astrocytomas, and glioblastomas were represented by WHO grade IV tumors that were sampled at initial rather than recurrent diagnosis. To measure divergence between tissue and blood T-cell populations, each tissue-infiltrating repertoire was compared with the peripheral blood repertoire of the same patient. The paired cohort was made up of three low-grade glioma patients, 7 to 9 primary glioblastoma patients and three non-glioma patients who contributed non-neoplastic brain tissue. Before surgery, glioma patients were given dexamethasone for six or fewer days. Sequencing coverage of about 4- to 11-fold of around 1 million peripheral T cells was targeted for blood libraries. Glioma tissue, non-neoplastic brain tissue and matched peripheral blood mononuclear cells were used as sources from which TCR alpha- and beta-chain repertoires were sequenced. Overall study results and their limits: Tissue and blood shared very few CDR3 sequences, a result attributed to high CDR3 diversity and limited sampling. Patients with low tissue-blood divergence were marked by a signature set of shared blood CDR3 motifs, and that set was depleted in highly divergent patients. Group comparisons rested on small numbers: three non-neoplastic, three low-grade glioma and fewer than 10 glioblastoma patients. VJ-independent divergence between tissue and blood was lower than expected in non-neoplastic patients but higher than expected in all gliomas, particularly low-grade gliomas.

Surgical brain or tumor specimens were cryofrozen in liquid nitrogen immediately after resection, and peripheral blood cells were collected concurrently. The iRepertoire nested amplicon-rescue multiplex PCR (arm-PCR) platform was used to amplify TCR alpha and beta CDR3 regions from RNA. One-step reverse transcription and amplification used about 85-400 ng of tissue mRNA or PBMC total RNA as input. After bead purification, a secondary multiplex PCR added Illumina adapters, and libraries were gel-purified between 200 and 400 bp. Libraries carried internal 6-nucleotide barcodes used for demultiplexing. Libraries were sequenced on an Illumina MiSeq with 2x220 or 2x250 nucleotide paired-end reads. The paper's data handling went like this. Paired reads were merged using FLASH 1.2.11 and aligned with BWA-MEM to the GRCh37 human genome, and TRA and TRB reads were then extracted. For V and J assignment, an IMGT-derived reference of cassette sequences and CDR3 motifs that included pseudogenes was used. Reads were translated in three frames, and productive CDR3s were defined by a C…FGXG motif without stop codons. Unique combinations of V-J cassette pair and CDR3 amino acid sequence were defined as clonotypes. Hamming distance filtering was applied to reads, with thresholds set by the sequence error rate of each sample in mapped regions. TCRdb trimmed public reads at Q25 via fastp, called clones via MiXCR and kept in-frame beta chains. Identical CDR3 proteins give one entry, which carries the most common genes and DNA. The V and J calls were determined by TCRdb, not by the authors. Present in this sample are 400,000 or so distinct CDR3 sequences, about 40% of which were seen just once. In total, the top ten clones hold around 12% of the sample.

Including the terminal cysteine and phenylalanine, the CDR3 comprises 13 residues. Kept here is only the CDR3 DNA, which spans 39 bases and is read in frame from base 1. The germline ends are 3 bases apart after V is trimmed by 0 bases and J by 0 bases. CDR1 is given as MNHEY and CDR2 as SVGEGT, both from the germline V gene. There are many counts of this clonotype. Its antigen is still unknown. The sample holds no much larger clone one base away, and base qualities are not on file. The clonotype originates from a human donor with low-grade glioma or glioblastoma, undergoing nonglioma brain surgery, or in good health (not recorded which). The chain is encoded by TRBV6-2 or TRBV6-3 joined to TRBJ2-7; the D segment cannot be called with confidence. Material for sequencing was glioma tissue, nonneoplastic brain tissue, or PBMCs (not recorded which). Here the CDR3 is given as CASSYSVSYEQYF. In nucleotides, the sequence is TGTGCCAGCAGTTACTCGGTCTCCTACGAGCAGTACTTC.